The clone carrying this TCR beta chain came up many times. This entry comes from a study of T cell repertoires in cytomegalovirus infection. TCRdb re-called the reads with MiXCR, one entry per CDR3 protein. The sample includes around 130,000 distinct CDR3 sequences, more than 7% of them seen just once. Germline assignment: CDR1 DFQATT and CDR2 SNEGSKA (reference sequence). The junction had 15 bases not matched to a gene; V was cut back by 6 bases and J by 10 bases. The CDR3 totals 14 residues. Material for sequencing was PBMCs. The clonotype was recovered from a human donor in good health (CMV status not recorded). Some clones in this sample may be carry-over from other donors' samples. The V gene is TRBV20-1, the J gene TRBJ2-7, with TRBD2 identical over 10 bases. CDR3 bases: TGCAGTGCCGGGGGGGTGCTAGCGGGGGTTGAACAGTACTTC. It yields the protein CSAGGVLAGVEQYF.